The source of this T cell receptor (beta chain) is a study of shared clonotypes between healthy human individuals. Study results and limitations: With four donors compared, around 5% of naive CD4 clonotypes were shared.

Adult donors, all healthy and HIV-negative, had no recent acute infections or vaccinations. All the donors were Caucasian adults who lived in Nashville, Tennessee. About this clone: Its antigen is currently unknown.

This table comes from immunoSEQ multiplex PCR, and its TCRdb copy is limited to in-frame clones, with some not included. The sample lists 1,400,000 or so clones; about 98.5% were seen once. Germline-derived CDR1 and CDR2 are SEHNR and FQNEAQ (reference sequence). Trimming removed 5 bases at V and 1 base at J, with 14 bases between. CDR3 size: 15 residues. The rearrangement links TRBV7-9 to TRBJ1-1; perhaps TRBD1 as D (5 bases). Material for sequencing was naive CD4+ T cells sorted from blood. This sample's subset: CD45RA+ positively selected. The sequence was obtained from a man in his thirties or forties in good health. The CDR3 DNA is TGTGCCAGCAGCCCAGGGTACAAACGGAACACTGAAGCTTTCTTT. Residues: CASSPGYKRNTEAFF.